This T cell receptor (beta chain) was captured in a study of T cells after yellow fever vaccination. The study's findings and limits: Reappearing after the booster were most of the clones from primary vaccination (around 96% CD4, 70% to 90% CD8).

TCRdb processed the 5' RACE reads anew with MiXCR; each CDR3 protein has one entry. The sample has roughly 150,000 distinct CDR3 sequences; approximately 6.6% are singletons. Worth noting for this clonotype: Its antigen remains unidentified.

Trimming removed 5 bases at V and 0 bases at J, with 17 bases between. In germline, CDR1 is SGHTA, CDR2 FQGNSA. There are 17 residues in the CDR3. The material sequenced was CD4+ T cells sorted from PBMCs, taken 10 days after the yellow fever booster vaccination. The rearrangement joins TRBV7-2 to TRBJ2-1; perhaps TRBD2 as D (6 bases). The clonotype comes from a man between 25 and 39 years old who received the YFV17D yellow fever vaccine. CDR3 in amino acids: CASSAPALAASYNEQFF. CDR3 nucleotides: TGTGCCAGCAGCGCCCCCGCACTAGCTGCCTCCTACAATGAGCAGTTCTTC.